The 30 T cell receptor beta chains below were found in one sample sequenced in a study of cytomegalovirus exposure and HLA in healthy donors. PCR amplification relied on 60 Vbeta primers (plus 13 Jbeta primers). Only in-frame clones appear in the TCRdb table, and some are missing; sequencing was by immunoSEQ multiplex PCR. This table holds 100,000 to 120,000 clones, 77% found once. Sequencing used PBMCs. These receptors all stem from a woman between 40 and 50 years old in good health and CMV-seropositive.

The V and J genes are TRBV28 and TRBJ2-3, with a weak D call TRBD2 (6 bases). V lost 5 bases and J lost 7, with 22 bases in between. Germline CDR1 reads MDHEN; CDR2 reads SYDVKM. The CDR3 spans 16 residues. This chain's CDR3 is CASSPRTWRVIHTQYF. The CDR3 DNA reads TGTGCCAGCAGTCCAAGGACTTGGAGGGTAATTCATACGCAGTATTTT.

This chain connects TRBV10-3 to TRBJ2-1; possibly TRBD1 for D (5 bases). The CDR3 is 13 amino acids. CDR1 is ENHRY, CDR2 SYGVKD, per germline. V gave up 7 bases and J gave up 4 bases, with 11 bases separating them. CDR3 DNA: TGTGCCATCATGGAGACAGAATACAATGAGCAGTTCTTC. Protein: CAIMETEYNEQFF.

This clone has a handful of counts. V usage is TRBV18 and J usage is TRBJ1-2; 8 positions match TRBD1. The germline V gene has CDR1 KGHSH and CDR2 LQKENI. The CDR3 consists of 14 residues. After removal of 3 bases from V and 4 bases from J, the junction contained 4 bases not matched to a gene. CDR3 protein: CASSPRQGTYGYTF. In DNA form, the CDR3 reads TGTGCCAGCTCACCCCGACAGGGGACCTATGGCTACACCTTC.

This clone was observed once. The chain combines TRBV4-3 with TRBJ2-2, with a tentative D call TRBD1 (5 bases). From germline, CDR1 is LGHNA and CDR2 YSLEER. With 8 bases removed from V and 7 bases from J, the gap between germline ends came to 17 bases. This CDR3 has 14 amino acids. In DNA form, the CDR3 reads TGCGCCAGCGCTTCAAGGGTACAGGTCGGGGAGCTGTTTTTT. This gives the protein CASASRVQVGELFF.

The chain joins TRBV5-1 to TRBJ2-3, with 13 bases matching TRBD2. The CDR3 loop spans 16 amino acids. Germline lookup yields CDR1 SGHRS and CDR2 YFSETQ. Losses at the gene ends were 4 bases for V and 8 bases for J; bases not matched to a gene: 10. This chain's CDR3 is CASSPPGLAGRGTQYF. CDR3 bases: TGCGCCAGCAGCCCCCCGGGACTAGCGGGACGAGGTACGCAGTATTTT.

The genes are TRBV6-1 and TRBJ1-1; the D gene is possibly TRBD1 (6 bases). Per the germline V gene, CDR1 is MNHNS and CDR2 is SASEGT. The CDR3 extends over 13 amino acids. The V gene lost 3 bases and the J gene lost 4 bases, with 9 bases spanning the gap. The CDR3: CASSEDSLTEAFF. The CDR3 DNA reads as TGTGCCAGCAGTGAGGACAGCCTCACTGAAGCTTTCTTT.

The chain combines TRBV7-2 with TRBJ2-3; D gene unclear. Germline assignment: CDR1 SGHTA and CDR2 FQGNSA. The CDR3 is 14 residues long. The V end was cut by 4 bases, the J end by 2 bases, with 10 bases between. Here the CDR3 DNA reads TGTGCCAGCAGCTCCGGGTTCAACACAGATACGCAGTATTTT. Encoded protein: CASSSGFNTDTQYF.

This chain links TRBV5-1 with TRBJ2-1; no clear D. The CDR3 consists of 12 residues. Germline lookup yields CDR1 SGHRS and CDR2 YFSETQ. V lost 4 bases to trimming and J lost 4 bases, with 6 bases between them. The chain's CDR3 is CASSIQYNEQFF. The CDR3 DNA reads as TGCGCCAGCAGCATTCAGTACAATGAGCAGTTCTTC.

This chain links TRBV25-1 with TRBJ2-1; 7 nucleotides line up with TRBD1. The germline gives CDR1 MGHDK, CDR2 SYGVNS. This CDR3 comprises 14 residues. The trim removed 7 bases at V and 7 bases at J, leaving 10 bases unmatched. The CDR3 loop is CASTPEGALNEQFF. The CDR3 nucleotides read TGTGCCAGCACCCCCGAGGGGGCGCTTAATGAGCAGTTCTTC.

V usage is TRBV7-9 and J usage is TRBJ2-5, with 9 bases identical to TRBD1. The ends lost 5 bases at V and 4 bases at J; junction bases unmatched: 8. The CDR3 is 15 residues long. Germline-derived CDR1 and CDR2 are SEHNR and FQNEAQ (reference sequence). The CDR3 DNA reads TGTGCCAGCAGCCCCTGGGGACAGGGAGGAGAGACCCAGTACTTC. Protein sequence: CASSPWGQGGETQYF.

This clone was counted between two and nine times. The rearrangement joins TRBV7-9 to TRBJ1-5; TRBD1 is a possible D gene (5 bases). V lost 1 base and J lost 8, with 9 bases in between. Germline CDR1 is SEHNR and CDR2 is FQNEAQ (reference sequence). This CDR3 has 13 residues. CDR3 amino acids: CASSLGGGKPQHF. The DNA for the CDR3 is TGTGCCAGCAGCTTAGGGGGGGGAAAGCCCCAGCATTTT.

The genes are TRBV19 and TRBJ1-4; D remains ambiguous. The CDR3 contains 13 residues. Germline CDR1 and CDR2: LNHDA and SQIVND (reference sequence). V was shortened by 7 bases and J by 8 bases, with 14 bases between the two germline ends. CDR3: CASNRGAHEKLFF. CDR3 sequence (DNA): TGTGCCAGTAATCGGGGAGCCCACGAAAAACTGTTTTTT.

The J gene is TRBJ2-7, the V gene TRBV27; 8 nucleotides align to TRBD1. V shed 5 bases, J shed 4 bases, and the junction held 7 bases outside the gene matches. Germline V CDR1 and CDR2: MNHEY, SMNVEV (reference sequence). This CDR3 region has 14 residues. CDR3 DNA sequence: TGTGCCAGCAGTAGGAAAGGACAGGGTTACGAGCAGTACTTC. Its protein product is CASSRKGQGYEQYF.

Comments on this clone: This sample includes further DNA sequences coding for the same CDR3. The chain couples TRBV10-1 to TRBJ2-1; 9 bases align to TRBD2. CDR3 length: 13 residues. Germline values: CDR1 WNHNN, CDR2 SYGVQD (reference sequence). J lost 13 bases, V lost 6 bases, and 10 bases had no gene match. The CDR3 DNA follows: TGCGCCAGCAGCGAATTAGCGGGAGTCGGCCAGTTCTTC. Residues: CASSELAGVGQFF.

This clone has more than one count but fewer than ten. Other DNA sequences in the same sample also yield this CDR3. Here the CDR3 DNA reads TGTGCCACCAGCAGAGATCGGTACGAGCAGTACTTC. Translated: CATSRDRYEQYF. This sequence joins TRBV15 and TRBJ2-7; D is uncertain. The CDR3 covers 12 residues. V was trimmed by 0 bases and J by 4 bases, leaving 4 bases between them. CDR1 is LNHNV and CDR2 is YYDKDF in the germline V gene (reference sequence).

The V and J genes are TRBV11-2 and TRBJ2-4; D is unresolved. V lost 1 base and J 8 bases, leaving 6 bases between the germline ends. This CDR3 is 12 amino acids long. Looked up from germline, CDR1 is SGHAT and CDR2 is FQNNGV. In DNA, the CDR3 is TGTGCCAGCAGCTTAGGCGCATACATTCAGTACTTC. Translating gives CASSLGAYIQYF.

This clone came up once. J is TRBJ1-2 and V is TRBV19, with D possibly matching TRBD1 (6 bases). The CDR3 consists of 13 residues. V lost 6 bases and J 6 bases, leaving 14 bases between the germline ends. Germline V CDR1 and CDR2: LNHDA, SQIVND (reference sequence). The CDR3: CASSPGTRHGYTF. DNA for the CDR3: TGTGCCAGTAGCCCTGGGACACGCCATGGCTACACCTTC.

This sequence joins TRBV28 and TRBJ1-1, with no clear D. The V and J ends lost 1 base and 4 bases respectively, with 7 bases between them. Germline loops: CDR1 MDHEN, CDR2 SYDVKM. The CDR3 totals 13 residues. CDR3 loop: CASSLSAGTEAFF. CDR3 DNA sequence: TGTGCCAGCAGTTTATCGGCGGGCACTGAAGCTTTCTTT.

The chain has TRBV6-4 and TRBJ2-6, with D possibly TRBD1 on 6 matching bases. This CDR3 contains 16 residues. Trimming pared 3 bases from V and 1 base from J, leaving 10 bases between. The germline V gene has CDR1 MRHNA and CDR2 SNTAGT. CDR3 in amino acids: CASSESTGSGANVLTF. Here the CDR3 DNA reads TGTGCCAGCAGTGAAAGCACAGGGTCTGGGGCCAACGTCCTGACTTTC.

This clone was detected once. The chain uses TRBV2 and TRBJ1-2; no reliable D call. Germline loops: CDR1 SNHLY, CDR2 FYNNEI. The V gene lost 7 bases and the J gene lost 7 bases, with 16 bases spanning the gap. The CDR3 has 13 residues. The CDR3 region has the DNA TGTGCCAGCATCGTAGCTGCCGGTGTTGGCTACACCTTC. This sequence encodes CASIVAAGVGYTF.

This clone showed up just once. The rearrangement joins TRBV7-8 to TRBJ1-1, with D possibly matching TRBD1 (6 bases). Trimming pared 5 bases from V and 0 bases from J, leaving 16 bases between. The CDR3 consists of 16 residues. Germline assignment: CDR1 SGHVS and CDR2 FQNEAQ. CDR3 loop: CASSEQGASMNTEAFF. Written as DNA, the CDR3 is TGTGCCAGCAGCGAACAGGGAGCGTCAATGAACACTGAAGCTTTCTTT.

CDR3 sequence reads: CASSLEQGNYGYTF. CDR3 nucleotide sequence: TGTGCCAGCAGCCTAGAACAGGGAAACTATGGCTACACCTTC. The rearrangement uses TRBV5-5 and TRBJ1-2, with TRBD1 as a possible D gene (6 bases). The V end lost 4 bases, the J end lost 2 bases, and 12 bases lay between the germline ends. Germline V gene sequence: CDR1 SGHKS, CDR2 YYEKEE (reference sequence). This CDR3 is built from 14 residues.

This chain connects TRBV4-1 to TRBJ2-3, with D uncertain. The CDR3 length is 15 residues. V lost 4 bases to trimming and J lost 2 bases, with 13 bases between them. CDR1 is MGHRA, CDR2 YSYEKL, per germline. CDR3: CASSRVPSYTDTQYF. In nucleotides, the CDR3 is TGCGCCAGCAGCCGAGTGCCCTCCTACACAGATACGCAGTATTTT.

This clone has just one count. The CDR3 is CASSPGEATNEKLFF. The CDR3 bases are TGTGCCAGCAGCCCGGGAGAGGCAACTAATGAAAAACTGTTTTTT. The chain has TRBV5-4 and TRBJ1-4; D remains ambiguous. Looked up from germline, CDR1 is SGHNT and CDR2 is YYREEE (reference sequence). The length of the CDR3 is 15 residues. The germline V and J ends were trimmed by 4 bases and 0 bases, with 10 bases remaining between them.

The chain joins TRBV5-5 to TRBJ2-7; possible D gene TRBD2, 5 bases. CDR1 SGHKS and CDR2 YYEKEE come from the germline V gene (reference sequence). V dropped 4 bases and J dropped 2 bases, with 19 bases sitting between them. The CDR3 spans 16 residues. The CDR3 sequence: CASSTHSRASPYEQYF. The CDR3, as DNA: TGTGCCAGCAGCACCCATTCGAGGGCCAGCCCCTACGAGCAGTACTTC.

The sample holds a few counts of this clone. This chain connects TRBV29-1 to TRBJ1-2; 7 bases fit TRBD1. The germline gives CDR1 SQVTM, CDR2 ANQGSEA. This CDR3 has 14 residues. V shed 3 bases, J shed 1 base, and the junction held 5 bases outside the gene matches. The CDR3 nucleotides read TGCAGCGTTGACGGGACAGCGAATAACTATGGCTACACCTTC. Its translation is CSVDGTANNYGYTF.

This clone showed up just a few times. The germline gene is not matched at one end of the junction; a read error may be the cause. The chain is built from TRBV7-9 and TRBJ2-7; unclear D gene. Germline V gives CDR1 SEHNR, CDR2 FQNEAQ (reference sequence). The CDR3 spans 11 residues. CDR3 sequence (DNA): TGTTCCAGCAGCTCCCACTACGAGCAGTACTTC. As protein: CSSSSHYEQYF.

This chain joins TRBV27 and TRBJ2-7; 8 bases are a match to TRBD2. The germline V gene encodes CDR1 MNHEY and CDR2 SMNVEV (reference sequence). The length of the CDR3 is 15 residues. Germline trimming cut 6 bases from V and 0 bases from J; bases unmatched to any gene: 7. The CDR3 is CASRIGRAYSYEQYF. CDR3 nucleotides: TGTGCCAGCAGAATCGGGAGGGCATACTCCTACGAGCAGTACTTC.

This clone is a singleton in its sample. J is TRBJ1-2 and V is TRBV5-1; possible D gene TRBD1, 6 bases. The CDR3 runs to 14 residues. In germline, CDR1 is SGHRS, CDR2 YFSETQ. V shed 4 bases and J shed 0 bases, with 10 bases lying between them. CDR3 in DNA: TGCGCCAGCAGCGTCGACAGGACTAACTATGGCTACACCTTC. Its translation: CASSVDRTNYGYTF.

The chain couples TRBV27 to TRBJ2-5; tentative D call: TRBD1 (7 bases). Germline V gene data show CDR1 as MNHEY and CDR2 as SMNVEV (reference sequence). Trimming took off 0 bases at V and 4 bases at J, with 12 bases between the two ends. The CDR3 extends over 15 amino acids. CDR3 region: CASSLSIQGGETQYF. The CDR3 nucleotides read TGTGCCAGCAGTTTATCGATCCAGGGGGGAGAGACCCAGTACTTC.